Here is one TCR beta chain with its context. Its antigen is undetermined. CD8 cells regarded as naive lacked CD45RO, were positively chosen for CCR7, and omitted terminally differentiated effector memory CD45RA+ cells. The donors, all of them Caucasian adults, lived in Nashville, Tennessee. TCRdb's copy holds only in-frame clones and misses some; the assay was immunoSEQ multiplex PCR. Of about 2.1 million clones listed, approximately 94% are singletons. This sample is drawn from a study of shared clonotypes between healthy human individuals. Study observations and caveats: The study's rarefaction showed incomplete sorted-subset sequencing despite large depth. Non-shared clonotypes had lower generation probabilities than clonotypes shared by all four sorted-subset donors. Sharing across four donors was seen in 4.5% to 6.5% of naive CD4 clonotypes.

This CDR3 comprises 13 residues. V was shortened by 1 base and J by 6 bases, with 8 bases between the two germline ends. Germline CDR1 is SGHRS and CDR2 is YFSETQ. Source material: naive CD8+ T cells from PBMCs. The sequence came from a man aged 18 to 30 in good health. Some clones in this sample may be carry-over from other donors' samples. V is TRBV5-1 and J is TRBJ2-1; D is undetermined. Here the CDR3 reads CASSLSTVNEQFF. Here the CDR3 DNA reads TGCGCCAGCAGCTTGAGTACCGTCAATGAGCAGTTCTTC. Filled out from reference TRBV5-1 and TRBJ2-1, the complete variable domain reads KAGVTQTPRYLIKTRGQQVTLSCSPISGHRSVSWYQQTPGQGLQFLFEYFSETQRNKGNFPGRFSGRQFSNSRSEMNVSTLELGDSALYLCASSLSTVNEQFFGPGTRLTVL.